The 15 T cell receptor beta chains given below trace back to one sample, sequenced in a study of glioma-infiltrating T cells (dated by TCRdb to 2016 to 2018). The sequencer was an Illumina MiSeq. TCR alpha and beta CDR3 regions were amplified with the iRepertoire nested amplicon-rescue multiplex PCR (arm-PCR) platform from RNA. The raw public data were reprocessed by TCRdb itself: fastp quality trimming at Q25, MiXCR clonotype calling, in-frame beta chains only. Records with the same CDR3 protein are collapsed into one entry carrying the most frequent genes and DNA. Within this sample are around 97,000 distinct CDR3 sequences, with about 28% of them counted one time only. The ten biggest clones cover 44% of the sample. Sequencing was carried out using glioma tissue, nonneoplastic brain tissue, or PBMCs (not recorded which). The receptor set was obtained from a human donor with low-grade glioma or glioblastoma, undergoing nonglioma brain surgery, or in good health (not recorded which).

This clonotype was observed at least ten times. This chain joins TRBV14 and TRBJ1-1; D is uncertain. This CDR3 region has 13 residues. V lost 2 bases, J lost 1 base, and 5 bases lay in between. Germline CDR1 is SGHDN and CDR2 is FVKESK. The CDR3 is CASSQRRNTEAFF. The CDR3 DNA reads TGTGCCAGCAGCCAAAGGAGGAACACTGAAGCTTTCTTT.

The table lists this clonotype with a few counts. The chain joins TRBV5-4 to TRBJ1-2, with 7 bases that match TRBD1. V trimming: 4 bases; J trimming: 4 bases; junction bases outside the gene matches: 10. Germline V gene lookup returns CDR1 SGHNT and CDR2 YYREEE (reference sequence). The CDR3 contains 15 residues. This CDR3 reads CASSSRTGGLYGYTF. CDR3 nucleotide sequence: TGTGCCAGCAGCAGCCGGACAGGAGGCCTCTATGGCTACACCTTC.

This clonotype was observed a few times. This chain connects TRBV7-8 to TRBJ2-3; TRBD1 is a possible D gene (6 bases). There are 15 residues in the CDR3. CDR1 SGHVS and CDR2 FQNEAQ come from the germline V gene. V dropped 0 bases and J dropped 4 bases, with 11 bases sitting between them. CDR3 region: CASSLALQGADTQYF. In DNA form, the CDR3 reads TGTGCCAGCAGCTTAGCACTACAGGGCGCAGATACGCAGTATTTT.

This clonotype has a count of ten or more. This sequence joins TRBV6-1 and TRBJ2-7, with D maybe TRBD2 (5 bases). The CDR3 length is 12 residues. Trimming left V 5 bases short and J 2 bases short, with 7 bases between. Germline V gene sequence: CDR1 MNHNS, CDR2 SASEGT. DNA of the CDR3: TGTGCCAGCAGTCCCGGGACCTACGAGCAGTACTTC. This translates into CASSPGTYEQYF.

This clonotype was detected ten times or more. V and J are TRBV3-1 and TRBJ2-1; 7 bases fit TRBD2. Germline CDR1 is LGHDT and CDR2 is YNNKEL (reference sequence). There are 16 residues in the CDR3. V trimming: 1 base; J trimming: 4 bases; junction bases outside the gene matches: 7. Here the CDR3 DNA reads TGTGCCAGCAGCCAAGTTTTGACTAGCCGGTACAATGAGCAGTTCTTC. Its translation: CASSQVLTSRYNEQFF.

This clonotype has a handful of counts. Germline and junction disagree at one end, which may indicate a read error. The V and J genes are TRBV7-7 and TRBJ2-3; D possibly corresponds to TRBD2 (7 bases). The CDR3 covers 15 residues. The germline V gene has CDR1 SSHAT and CDR2 FNYEAQ (reference sequence). As DNA, the CDR3 is TGTGCTAGCAGCTTAGGAGGGGGGGGCACAGATACGCAGTATTTT. Translating gives CASSLGGGGTDTQYF.

Ten or more counts support this clonotype. The chain joins TRBV28 to TRBJ1-1; perhaps TRBD1 as D (6 bases). The CDR3 spans 15 residues. Germline CDR1 and CDR2: MDHEN and SYDVKM. Trimming shortened V by 2 bases and J by 0 bases, and 10 bases separated the two germline ends. The CDR3 loop is CASSLGGRMNTEAFF. CDR3 coding DNA: TGTGCCAGCAGTTTAGGGGGCCGCATGAACACTGAAGCTTTCTTT.

V and J are TRBV10-3 and TRBJ1-1, with D perhaps TRBD1 (6 bases). V lost 0 bases, J lost 1 base, and 9 bases lay in between. This CDR3 has 15 amino acids. CDR1 ENHRY and CDR2 SYGVKD come from the germline V gene. The DNA of the CDR3 is TGTGCCATCAGTGAGTCCAGGGGTACGAACACTGAAGCTTTCTTT. Its protein product is CAISESRGTNTEAFF.

For this clonotype: Possible read error: a much larger clone is one base away. This CDR3 fails to terminate in the conserved phenylalanine or tryptophan, so it likely reflects a read error. The chain carries TRBV11-1 and TRBJ1-2; the D is unclear. V shed 5 bases and J shed 8 bases, with 15 bases lying between them. This CDR3 region has 13 residues. Per the germline V gene, CDR1 is SGHAT and CDR2 is FQDESV (reference sequence). The CDR3 bases are TGTGCCAGCAGCCACGGGTCTACGGGGGGCTACACCTCC. Translated: CASSHGSTGGYTS.

The V and J genes are TRBV10-3 and TRBJ1-5, with D perhaps matching TRBD1 (6 bases). Per germline, CDR1 ENHRY and CDR2 SYGVKD. CDR3 size: 16 residues. The ends were cut back, 3 bases at V and 5 bases at J, with 17 bases in the middle. CDR3 nucleotides: TGTGCCATCAGTGAAACGCAGGGGTTAATGGATCAGCCCCAGCATTTT. Its protein product is CAISETQGLMDQPQHF.

For this clonotype: A read error may be the cause here, since a much bigger clone is one base away. The rearrangement links TRBV2 to TRBJ1-2, with D hard to call. The germline V gene has CDR1 SNHLY and CDR2 FYNNEI. V lost 4 bases and J lost 1, with 7 bases in between. This CDR3 has 13 amino acids. CDR3 residues: CASSAQINYGYTF. The CDR3, as DNA: TGTGCCAGCAGTGCCCAGATTAACTATGGCTACACCTTC.

This clonotype was seen only once. The gene calls are TRBV6-6 and TRBJ2-3; 8 bases are a match to TRBD2. Germline V CDR1 and CDR2: MNHNY, SVGAGI (reference sequence). V lost 0 bases to trimming and J lost 4 bases; unmatched junction nucleotides: 3. The CDR3 loop spans 15 amino acids. The CDR3 DNA follows: TGTGCCAGCAGTTACTCTAGCGGGACTTCAGATACGCAGTATTTT. Translated, it gives CASSYSSGTSDTQYF.

This clonotype was found many times. This CDR3 reads CASSFSERGYNEQFF. The CDR3 DNA sequence: TGTGCCAGCAGTTTCTCTGAAAGGGGCTACAATGAGCAGTTCTTC. The V and J genes are TRBV27 and TRBJ2-1; a possible D gene is TRBD1 (5 bases). Germline V gives CDR1 MNHEY, CDR2 SMNVEV (reference sequence). This CDR3 is built from 15 residues. The V end was cut by 3 bases, the J end by 3 bases, with 12 bases between.

This clonotype was picked up many times. The chain joins TRBV7-2 to TRBJ2-5; D unclear. This CDR3 region has 11 residues. Germline-derived CDR1 and CDR2 are SGHTA and FQGNSA. With 5 bases removed from V and 2 bases from J, the gap between germline ends came to 3 bases. As DNA, the CDR3 is TGTGCCAGCAGCCCTCAAGAGACCCAGTACTTC. The encoded protein is CASSPQETQYF.

The genes are TRBV29-1 and TRBJ1-2; D might be TRBD1 (6 bases). This CDR3 region has 13 residues. Per germline, CDR1 SQVTM and CDR2 ANQGSEA. Trimming took off 3 bases at V and 8 bases at J, with 16 bases between the two ends. CDR3 nucleotides: TGCAGCGTTGATGCCGGACAGCGGGAAGGCTACACCTTC. It specifies CSVDAGQREGYTF.